The clone carrying this TCR beta chain was detected many times. Its antigen remains unknown. The sample comes from a study of tumor and adjacent non-tumor tissue in lung cancer. V lost 7 bases and J 9 bases, leaving 16 bases between the germline ends. There are 12 residues in the CDR3. Germline CDR1 and CDR2: SQVTM and ANQGSEA. TCRbeta libraries were built with three rounds of nested PCR, modified from ARM-PCR. MiXCR, run by TCRdb on the multiplex PCR reads, gives a single entry per CDR3 protein. The data contain 90,000 or so distinct CDR3 sequences, around 65% of them seen just once; the ten biggest clones take up about 15%. Whole-study findings and limits: Higher tumor TCR diversity was associated with shorter survival.

This sample's RNA came from whole unsorted tissue. The source of this sequence is a man aged 70-80 years with non-small cell lung cancer. V gene TRBV29-1 combines with J gene TRBJ2-1, with a weak D call TRBD1 (7 bases). Sequencing was performed on lung tumor tissue. The CDR3 sequence is CSARGPGGEQFF. The CDR3 region has the DNA TGCAGCGCCCGGGGGCCAGGGGGTGAGCAGTTCTTC.